The T cell receptor (beta chain) under discussion was sequenced for a study of siplizumab effects on memory and regulatory T cells. Study results and limitations: On average, about 70% of mappable alloreactive CD4+ clones were Treg-derived under siplizumab, against about 27% in controls. Siplizumab produced a significant drop in alloreactive sequences attributable to unstimulated CD4+ memory cells. There appeared to be greater diversity in naive T cells than in memory cells, and naive T cells seemed major contributors to the alloresponse.

A note on this clone: What it binds is unknown.

The repertoire was sequenced with immunoSEQ multiplex PCR; TCRdb's copy has only in-frame clones and lacks some. Among around 100,000 clones listed, 91% were seen once. CDR1 and CDR2 (germline): SGHRS, YFSETQ. This CDR3 contains 14 residues. V was pared by 0 bases and J by 3 bases, with 8 bases between. Material: CD4+ T cells sorted from blood. The TCR originated in a human donor in good health. The rearrangement uses TRBV5-1 and TRBJ2-3; D is ambiguous. CDR3 residues: CASSLDRSTDTQYF. The CDR3 DNA follows: TGCGCCAGCAGCTTGGATAGGTCGACAGATACGCAGTATTTT.